What follows are 5 T cell receptor beta chains derived from one specimen sequenced in a study of blood T cell repertoires in COVID-19. Repertoires were generated with immunoSEQ multiplex PCR, while TCRdb's copy carries only in-frame clones and drops some. This sample has fewer than 200,000 clones, with roughly four fifths found just once. The specimen sequenced was peripheral blood. All receptors derive from a woman in her seventies with COVID-19, enrolled during active disease.

This clone was seen once. The genes are TRBV19 and TRBJ2-3; 9 bases fit TRBD1. CDR1 and CDR2 from the germline V gene are LNHDA and SQIVND (reference sequence). Unmatched junction bases numbered 8, after V lost 5 bases and J lost 5 bases. The length of the CDR3 is 15 residues. Here the CDR3 reads CASSDYRGREDTQYF. The CDR3, as DNA: TGTGCCAGTAGTGACTACAGGGGGCGCGAAGATACGCAGTATTTT.

This clone was counted a single time. The chain links TRBV29-1 to TRBJ2-7; 7 nucleotides line up with TRBD1. This CDR3 has 14 residues. J gave up 2 bases and V 5 bases, and 9 bases lay outside the gene matches. The germline V gene has CDR1 SQVTM and CDR2 ANQGSEA. CDR3 amino acids: CSVRQGGGAYEQYF. DNA for the CDR3: TGCAGCGTTAGACAGGGTGGCGGAGCCTACGAGCAGTACTTC.

The chain carries TRBV4-2 and TRBJ1-3; D gene uncertain. V lost 0 bases and J lost 0, with 15 bases in between. CDR1 LGHNA and CDR2 YNFKEQ come from the germline V gene. The CDR3 runs 18 residues. DNA for the CDR3: TGTGCCAGCAGCCAAGATCCAGGAGGAGGAAACTCTGGAAACACCATATATTTT. Its protein product is CASSQDPGGGNSGNTIYF.

The chain couples TRBV18 to TRBJ2-1; TRBD1 aligns across 7 bases. The J segment lost 4 bases and the V segment lost 5 bases, leaving 8 bases of the junction unmatched. Germline values: CDR1 KGHSH, CDR2 LQKENI. The CDR3 runs 15 residues. CDR3 residues: CASSKDRIVYNEQFF. In nucleotides, the CDR3 is TGTGCCAGCTCAAAGGACAGGATCGTATACAATGAGCAGTTCTTC.

The chain joins TRBV7-2 to TRBJ2-3; 9 bases match TRBD2. V gave up 1 base and J gave up 6 bases; unmatched junction bases: 8. The CDR3 is made up of 16 amino acids. Germline lookup yields CDR1 SGHTA and CDR2 FQGNSA. CDR3 region: CASSLGRGGGRDTQYF. The CDR3, as DNA: TGTGCCAGCAGCTTAGGGCGGGGGGGAGGAAGGGATACGCAGTATTTT.